The rows below give T cell receptor beta chains drawn from one sample of a study of shared clonotypes between healthy human individuals. Repertoires were generated with immunoSEQ multiplex PCR, while TCRdb's copy carries only in-frame clones and drops some. The sample shows 2 million to 2.5 million clones, 80% to 95% of them seen only once. The sample taken for sequencing was naive CD4+ T cells from PBMCs. The receptors shown here come from a man younger than 35 in good health. Some clones in this sample may be carry-over from other donors' samples. Both conserved end residues are part of each CDR3. The D gene is left open where the match is weak. Clone size is not always given. Where it is, it says once, few, many or a class for expanded clones.

.	TRBV11-2	TRBJ1-5	.	TGTGCCAGCAGCCAAAGTTCCGGTCTAGCCCAGCATTTT	CASSQSSGLAQHF
.	TRBV6-6	TRBJ2-7	.	TGTGCCAGCAGTTACCAGGGCTCCTACGAGCAGTACTTC	CASSYQGSYEQYF
.	TRBV11-2	TRBJ2-3	.	TGTGCCAGCAGCTTAGATTTGTTGGGACAAACCACAGATACGCAGTATTTT	CASSLDLLGQTTDTQYF
.	TRBV6-6	TRBJ2-2	TRBD1	TGTGCCGGATCCCGACAGGGGTACACCGGGGAGCTGTTTTTT	CAGSRQGYTGELFF
few	TRBV5-4	TRBJ2-1	.	TGTGCCAGCAGCTTGGAATCTCTGGGCATAAGCGGTGAGCAGTTCTTC	CASSLESLGISGEQFF
.	TRBV29-1	TRBJ1-2	.	TGCAGCGTTCGGCCGTCGGGAGTGGGCTATGGCTACACCTTC	CSVRPSGVGYGYTF
.	TRBV28	TRBJ2-5	.	TGTGCCAGCCGATCCCCGGGGGCGGGGCAAGAGACCCAGTACTTC	CASRSPGAGQETQYF
.	TRBV28	TRBJ2-3	TRBD1	TGTGCCAGCAGCCTACAGGGGGTGGGCACAGATACGCAGTATTTT	CASSLQGVGTDTQYF
.	TRBV5-1	TRBJ2-1	.	TGCGCCAGCAGCTTGGAAGTGTCCTACAATGAGCAGTTCTTC	CASSLEVSYNEQFF
.	TRBV11-2	TRBJ2-7	TRBD2	TGTGCCAGCAGCTTAGGGCTAGCGGGCCCATACGAGCAGTACTTC	CASSLGLAGPYEQYF
.	TRBV6-1	TRBJ2-7	.	TGTGCCAGCAGTGAGAATTGGAGCTACGAGCAGTACTTC	CASSENWSYEQYF
.	TRBV2	TRBJ2-3	.	TGTGCCAGCAGTGAGGGCAGGGGCGCAGCAGATACGCAGTATTTT	CASSEGRGAADTQYF
.	TRBV27	TRBJ2-7	.	TGTGCCCATCTGGGGGGCCACGAGCAGTACTTC	CAHLGGHEQYF
.	TRBV5-1	TRBJ1-2	.	TGCGCCAGCAGCTTGGAGGTCAGCCATGGCTACACCTTC	CASSLEVSHGYTF
.	TRBV27	TRBJ2-7	.	TGTGCCAGCAGTCCGAACACATACGAGCAGTACTTC	CASSPNTYEQYF
.	TRBV28	TRBJ1-2	.	TGTGCCAGCAGTCAAGTGACACAGGGTGGCTACACCTTC	CASSQVTQGGYTF
.	TRBV9	TRBJ1-2	TRBD1	TGTGCCAGCAGCGCGCGAGGGGACAGGGAGGAAAGTGGCTACACCTTC	CASSARGDREESGYTF
once	TRBV5-1	TRBJ2-5	.	TGCGCCAGCAGCTTGGCGGGGTCCGTGGAGACCCAGTACTTC	CASSLAGSVETQYF
.	TRBV2	TRBJ2-7	.	TGTGCCAGCGTAGGAAGGGTTGGTCTCTACGAGCAGTACTTC	CASVGRVGLYEQYF
once	TRBV5-6	TRBJ2-7	TRBD2	TGTGCCAGCAGCCCCGGAGTGAGCGGGAAAAACTACGAGCAGTACTTC	CASSPGVSGKNYEQYF
.	TRBV7-9	TRBJ1-1	.	TGTGCCAGCAGCCCGGATTTGAACACTGAAGCTTTCTTT	CASSPDLNTEAFF
.	TRBV19	TRBJ2-5	TRBD2	TGTGCCAGTAGTATAGGGCCAGCGGGGGAGACCCAGTACTTC	CASSIGPAGETQYF
.	TRBV28	TRBJ2-7	.	TGTGCCAGCACCCTCGGCTACGAGCAGTACTTC	CASTLGYEQYF
.	TRBV19	TRBJ1-5	.	TGTGCCAGTAGTATAGTCAGGGTTTATAGCAATCAGCCCCAGCATTTT	CASSIVRVYSNQPQHF
.	TRBV6-1	TRBJ1-1	TRBD1	TGTGCCAGCAGTGTCCCGGGACAGCTGAACACTGAAGCTTTCTTT	CASSVPGQLNTEAFF
.	TRBV9	TRBJ2-6	TRBD2	TGTGCCAGCAGCCCACACCCTGGGGGGGGTCTGGCTGGGGCCAACGTCCTGACTTTC	CASSPHPGGGLAGANVLTF
.	TRBV19	TRBJ1-4	TRBD1	TGTGCCAGTAGTCTACAGGGGGTGTCTAATGAAAAACTGTTTTTT	CASSLQGVSNEKLFF
.	TRBV9	TRBJ1-4	TRBD1	TGTGCCAGCAGCGTAGGAGGGACAGGGGATGAAAAACTGTTTTTT	CASSVGGTGDEKLFF
.	TRBV7-3	TRBJ2-3	.	TGTGCCAGCAGCCCCGGTGTAGAAACTAGCACAGATACGCAGTATTTT	CASSPGVETSTDTQYF
.	TRBV19	TRBJ2-2	.	TGTGCCAGTAGTGATCCAGGGGTGACCACCGGGGAGCTGTTTTTT	CASSDPGVTTGELFF
.	TRBV9	TRBJ1-2	.	TGTGCCAGCAGCGAGACAGTGAACTATGGCTACACCTTC	CASSETVNYGYTF
.	TRBV11-2	TRBJ2-3	.	TGTGCCAGCAGCTTCAGGGCACCAGCAGATACGCAGTATTTT	CASSFRAPADTQYF
.	TRBV18	TRBJ2-1	.	TGTGCCAGCTCACCTGAGTCTTACAATGAGCAGTTCTTC	CASSPESYNEQFF
.	TRBV27	TRBJ2-7	TRBD2	TGTGCCAGCAGCCTGGGGGGGAGAAACCCCGAGCAGTACTTC	CASSLGGRNPEQYF
.	TRBV28	TRBJ2-5	TRBD2	TGTGCCAGCAAGGCGGGAGGAGGAGAGACCCAGTACTTC	CASKAGGGETQYF
.	TRBV15	TRBJ1-1	.	TGTGCCACCAGCAGAGAGGCGGGGGCCACTGAAGCTTTCTTT	CATSREAGATEAFF
.	TRBV7-6	TRBJ1-1	.	TGTGCCAGCAGCTTACCGACCGCCACCATGAGGAACACTGAAGCTTTCTTT	CASSLPTATMRNTEAFF
.	TRBV19	TRBJ2-2	.	TGTGCCAGTAGTATAGAACCGGGGAGGGGGGACACCGGGGAGCTGTTTTTT	CASSIEPGRGDTGELFF
.	TRBV7-3	TRBJ2-1	.	TGTGCCAGCAGCCCCCAGGGTCGGGCGGGTTACAATGAGCAGTTCTTC	CASSPQGRAGYNEQFF
.	TRBV5-1	TRBJ2-1	.	TGCGCCATCCCAAAAGGGACTCCCAGTGAGCAGTTCTTC	CAIPKGTPSEQFF
once	TRBV28	TRBJ2-7	.	TGTGCCAGCAAGAGGGGTAGCGGAACCTACGAGCAGTACTTC	CASKRGSGTYEQYF
.	TRBV29-1	TRBJ2-1	.	TGCAGCGTTGAGGACGCCCGGGACGGGCTACAGTTCTTC	CSVEDARDGLQFF
.	TRBV6-5	TRBJ2-7	.	TGTGCCAGCAGTTACGCAGCCGAGCAGTACTTC	CASSYAAEQYF
once	TRBV18	TRBJ2-7	.	TGTGCCAGCTCCCACGCCGTAGGGTCTCGGGAGCAGTACTTC	CASSHAVGSREQYF
.	TRBV15	TRBJ1-2	.	TGTGCCACCAGCCGAGGGTTCGCCTATGGCTACACCTTC	CATSRGFAYGYTF
once	TRBV19	TRBJ1-2	TRBD1	TGTGCCATTGGACAGGGACGTAACTATGGCTACACCTTC	CAIGQGRNYGYTF
once	TRBV2	TRBJ1-2	TRBD1	TGTGCCAGCAGCCGGGACAGCTATGGCTACACCTTC	CASSRDSYGYTF
.	TRBV5-1	TRBJ2-7	.	TGCGCCAGCAGCTTGGTTGGGGGGCCTCCCTACGAGCAGTACTTC	CASSLVGGPPYEQYF
.	TRBV28	TRBJ1-4	.	TGTGCCAGCAGTACCTCGAATCGGCCGCTAAAACTGTTTTTT	CASSTSNRPLKLFF
.	TRBV4-3	TRBJ2-3	TRBD2	TGCGCCAGCAGCCAAGCCCTCGGGAGGGGTACAGATACGCAGTATTTT	CASSQALGRGTDTQYF